Listed here is a single TCR beta chain. The sample belongs to a study of regulatory T cells in long-lasting Graves disease. Relying on iRepertoire HTBI primers and Arm-PCR of CDR3 regions, the team built TCR beta libraries. TCRdb re-derived calls from the multiplex PCR reads in MiXCR, one entry per CDR3 protein. The sample records a few hundred thousand distinct CDR3 sequences, approximately 15% being singletons. As to time point: newly diagnosed GD, antithyroid drugs for less than 3 months. RNA from PBMCs was the source of the TCR library. The V end lost 2 bases, the J end lost 11 bases, and 10 bases lay between the germline ends. In germline, CDR1 is SGHTA, CDR2 FQGNSA. The CDR3 sequence is 13 residues long. The data also belong to a second study, concerning T cells in Graves' hyperthyroidism and ophthalmopathy.

V and J are TRBV7-2 and TRBJ1-6; D is uncertain. This clonotype was obtained from a man between 35 and 55 years old with Graves disease. Sequenced material: peripheral blood mononuclear cells (PBMCs), taken at new diagnosis, from a patient treated with antithyroid drugs. CDR3 sequence reads: CASSLSWQTPLHF. The DNA for the CDR3 is TGTGCCAGCAGCTTATCATGGCAGACACCCCTCCACTTT.